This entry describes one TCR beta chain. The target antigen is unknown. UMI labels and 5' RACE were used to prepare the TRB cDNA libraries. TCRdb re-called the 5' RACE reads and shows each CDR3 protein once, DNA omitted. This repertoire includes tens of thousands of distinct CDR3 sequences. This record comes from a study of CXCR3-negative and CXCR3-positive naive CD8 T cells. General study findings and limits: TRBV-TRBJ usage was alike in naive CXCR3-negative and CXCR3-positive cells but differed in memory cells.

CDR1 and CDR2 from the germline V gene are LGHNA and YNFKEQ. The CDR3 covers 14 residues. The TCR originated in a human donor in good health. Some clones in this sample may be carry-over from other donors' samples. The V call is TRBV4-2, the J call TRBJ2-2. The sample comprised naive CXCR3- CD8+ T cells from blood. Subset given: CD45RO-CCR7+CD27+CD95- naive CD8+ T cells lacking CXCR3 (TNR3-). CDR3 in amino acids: CASSQERRTGELFF.